Shown below are 4 T cell receptor beta chains from a single sample sequenced in a study of OX40 agonist ivuxolimab in advanced cancers. TCRdb's table, derived via immunoSEQ multiplex PCR, lists solely in-frame clones and lacks some. The sample has approximately 80,000 clones; approximately 86% are singletons. Sequenced here: CD4+ or CD8+ T cells sorted from blood, sampled in a trial of the OX40 agonist ivuxolimab. These TCRs come from an adult with an advanced solid tumor such as melanoma, head and neck, liver or kidney cancer.

The rearrangement links TRBV27 to TRBJ2-7; D is possibly TRBD1 (6 bases). Trimming pared 2 bases from V and 3 bases from J, leaving 11 bases between. The V gene's germline CDR1 is MNHEY and CDR2 SMNVEV (reference sequence). The CDR3 is made up of 14 amino acids. CDR3 nucleotide sequence: TGTGCCAGCAGTTTAAGGGGGTACGACTACGAGCAGTACTTC. It codes for CASSLRGYDYEQYF.

This chain joins TRBV9 and TRBJ2-2; TRBD1 aligns across 9 bases. The CDR3 spans 16 residues. In germline, CDR1 is SGDLS, CDR2 YYNGEE. V trimming: 3 bases; J trimming: 6 bases; junction bases outside the gene matches: 9. CDR3 DNA sequence: TGTGCCAGCAGCGCAACGGGACAGGGTACCCCCGGGGAGCTGTTTTTT. Amino acid sequence: CASSATGQGTPGELFF.

This clone was detected a few times. The chain has TRBV27 and TRBJ2-1; no definite D call. The germline V gene encodes CDR1 MNHEY and CDR2 SMNVEV (reference sequence). The CDR3 loop spans 14 amino acids. Between the trimmed V and J ends, which lost 6 bases and 2 bases, there was a span of 11 bases. CDR3 sequence: CASRSLDPYNEQFF. The CDR3, as DNA: TGTGCCAGCAGATCCCTCGACCCCTACAATGAGCAGTTCTTC.

The count of this clone is one. This chain links TRBV4-3 with TRBJ2-5, with D unclear. The closer fit of TRBJ2-7 to the DNA end suggests the J call may be wrong. Per the germline V gene, CDR1 is LGHNA and CDR2 is YSLEER. The CDR3 length is 22 residues. In nucleotides, the CDR3 is TGCGCCAGCAGCCAAGATTTTTTTCAGCTTCCAGAGCTCAGAGCTAGTACTAACGAGCAGTACTTC. Protein sequence: CASSQDFFQLPELRASTNEQYF.